The T cell receptor beta chain under discussion was sequenced for a study of blood T cell repertoires in COVID-19. Across the whole study: From the United States, Italy and Spain came samples of acute and convalescent COVID-19.

Notes on this clone: Relative to the germline gene, one junction end is altered; a read error may explain this.

In germline, CDR1 is SSHAT, CDR2 FNYEAQ (reference sequence). The CDR3 has 15 amino acids. As handled by the study authors: Researchers report that nucleated cell counts were estimated from reference gene primer amplification. Sequenced by immunoSEQ multiplex PCR; TCRdb stores in-frame clones only, minus some. The DNA gave D and trimming, while V, J and clone size come from that table. The sample holds more than 200,000 clones, 80% to 90% seen once. Patients in Seattle were enrolled during active infection, then followed longitudinally. The TCR sequence derives from a woman over 75 with COVID-19, enrolled during active disease. The sample was peripheral blood. The chain uses TRBV7-7 and TRBJ2-5; 7 bases line up with TRBD1. In DNA, the CDR3 is TGTGCTAGCAGCTTAGCTATGACAGGGTCGGAGACCCAGTACTTC. As protein: CASSLAMTGSETQYF.